Following are 9 T cell receptor beta chains from one sample sequenced in a study of human T cells and chemical hapten exposure. MiXCR, applied by TCRdb to the RACE reads, yields one record per CDR3 protein. The table shows approximately 52,000 distinct CDR3 sequences, with 9.4% occurring only once. Regarding time point: pre-sensitization, week 0. Sample treatment: therapeutic diphenylcyclopropenone sensitization with weekly scalp DPC. The sample was whole blood, taken in connection with sensitization to the hapten diphenylcyclopropenone (DPC). The receptor source for this set is a woman aged 40 to 49 with alopecia areata. Some clones in this sample may be carry-over from other donors' samples.

This clonotype has a handful of counts. The chain is built from TRBV4-2 and TRBJ2-3; 7 bases are a match to TRBD1. After removal of 1 base from V and 5 bases from J, the junction contained 6 bases not matched to a gene. This CDR3 region has 15 residues. CDR1 LGHNA and CDR2 YNFKEQ come from the germline V gene. The CDR3 coding sequence is TGTGCCAGCAGCCAAGGAGGGGGCCAAATAGATACGCAGTATTTT. This codes for CASSQGGGQIDTQYF.

The chain has TRBV11-3 and TRBJ2-3; D is tentatively TRBD1 or TRBD2 (5 bases each). Germline V lookup: CDR1 SGHNT, CDR2 YENEEA. V was trimmed by 5 bases and J by 6 bases, leaving 9 bases between them. CDR3 length equals 12 residues. CDR3 sequence: CASSVREDTQYF. DNA for the CDR3: TGTGCCAGCAGCGTCAGGGAGGATACGCAGTATTTT.

The sample holds a few counts of this clonotype. V is TRBV6-5 and J is TRBJ2-7, with a tentative D call TRBD1 (6 bases). The germline V and J ends were trimmed by 6 bases and 9 bases, with 15 bases remaining between them. Looked up from germline, CDR1 is MNHEY and CDR2 is SVGAGI. The CDR3 is made up of 12 amino acids. The CDR3 loop is CASSLREGGQYF. Written as DNA, the CDR3 is TGTGCCAGCAGCCTACGCGAAGGGGGGCAGTACTTC.

Ten or more counts support this clonotype. The chain has TRBV7-9 and TRBJ2-5, with D tentatively TRBD1 (5 bases). The V gene's germline CDR1 is SEHNR and CDR2 FQNEAQ (reference sequence). CDR3 length equals 13 residues. V was trimmed by 3 bases and J by 4 bases, leaving 9 bases between them. CDR3 in DNA: TGTGCCAGCAGCTTGACAGTCGGAGAGACCCAGTACTTC. Translating gives CASSLTVGETQYF.

This clonotype has ten or more counts. As DNA, the CDR3 is TGTGCCAGCAGTGAAAGGGGACAGGGGATTTACGAGCAGTACTTC. This encodes CASSERGQGIYEQYF. This chain uses TRBV2 with TRBJ2-7, with 10 bases lining up with TRBD1. CDR1 and CDR2 (germline): SNHLY, FYNNEI. The CDR3 length is 15 residues. V lost 2 bases to trimming and J lost 4 bases; unmatched junction nucleotides: 5. The whole variable domain, filled in from reference TRBV2 and TRBJ2-7, reads EPEVTQTPSHQVTQMGQEVILRCVPISNHLYFYWYRQILGQKVEFLVSFYNNEISEKSEIFDDQFSVERPDGSNFTLKIRSTKLEDSAMYFCASSERGQGIYEQYFGPGTRLTVT.

This clonotype was detected ten times or more. V is TRBV20-1 and J is TRBJ1-6, with D maybe TRBD1 (5 bases). The germline V gene has CDR1 DFQATT and CDR2 SNEGSKA (reference sequence). CDR3 length equals 12 residues. The germline V and J ends were trimmed by 6 bases and 9 bases, with 12 bases remaining between them. CDR3 in amino acids: CSAFGGSSPLHF. In DNA form, the CDR3 reads TGCAGTGCCTTCGGGGGGAGTTCACCCCTCCACTTT.

This clonotype has ten or more counts. The gene calls are TRBV29-1 and TRBJ2-5, with D possibly being TRBD1 (6 bases). V lost 7 bases and J 1 base, leaving 16 bases between the germline ends. The germline gives CDR1 SQVTM, CDR2 ANQGSEA. The CDR3 runs to 14 residues. The DNA of the CDR3 is TGCAGCGCCACGCCACAGGGTTTCCAAGAGACCCAGTACTTC. As protein: CSATPQGFQETQYF.

This clonotype was seen more than once but under ten times. The V gene is TRBV28, the J gene TRBJ2-5; the D is unclear. This CDR3 has 14 residues. With 3 bases removed from V and 5 bases from J, the gap between germline ends came to 13 bases. Germline CDR1 MDHEN, CDR2 SYDVKM. This CDR3 is CASSFLQSEETQYF. CDR3 nucleotide sequence: TGTGCCAGCAGTTTCCTTCAAAGTGAGGAGACCCAGTACTTC.

This clonotype was seen at least ten times. The chain employs TRBV24-1 and TRBJ2-1; 10 bases are a match to TRBD1. The germline gives CDR1 KGHDR, CDR2 SFDVKD. V was clipped by 9 bases and J by 8 bases; unmatched bases: 15. The CDR3 is 16 residues long. CDR3 in amino acids: CATGPGQGSKWDEQFF. For the CDR3, the DNA is TGTGCCACCGGACCGGGACAGGGGTCGAAATGGGATGAGCAGTTCTTC.